This TCR beta chain was retrieved from a study of cytomegalovirus exposure and HLA in healthy donors. About the study: An early data release held 80 million or so unique TCRs from HLA-typed donors.

Findings and limits, study-wide: Immune exposure information available was restricted to CMV serostatus.

Worth noting for this clone: Its antigen remains unknown.

Germline values: CDR1 SGHAT, CDR2 FQDESV (reference sequence). J gave up 5 bases and V 2 bases, and 3 bases lay outside the gene matches. This CDR3 is 15 amino acids long. The PCR used 60 Vbeta and 13 Jbeta primers. The repertoire was sequenced with immunoSEQ multiplex PCR; TCRdb's copy has only in-frame clones and lacks some. Of around 160,000 clones listed, over 80% are singletons. Sequencing input: PBMCs. This receptor was obtained from a human donor in good health. This chain links TRBV11-1 with TRBJ2-1; 10 nucleotides line up with TRBD2. The CDR3 protein is CASSLRAGGHNEQFF. The CDR3 nucleotides are TGTGCCAGCAGCTTACGAGCGGGGGGGCACAATGAGCAGTTCTTC. The full variable domain, in which reference TRBV11-1 and TRBJ2-1 provide the parts outside the CDR3, is EAEVAQSPRYKITEKSQAVAFWCDPISGHATLYWYRQILGQGPELLVQFQDESVVDDSQLPKDRFSAERLKGVDSTLKIQPAELGDSAMYLCASSLRAGGHNEQFFGPGTRLTVL.